This TCR beta chain is drawn from a study of PD-1 blockade in classical Hodgkin lymphoma. Study context: The nivolumab dose that patients received was 3 mg/kg, given intravenously every 2 weeks.

Assay: immunoSEQ multiplex PCR; the TCRdb copy retains only in-frame clones and omits some. Of more than 2,500 clones in the sample, approximately 78% were seen once. The study, taken as a whole, reports: The diversity seen at baseline in complete responders resembled that of newly diagnosed patients. In CD4+ cells, TCR diversity went up significantly by C4D1, but in CD8+ cells it did not.

Points on this clone: The antigen remains undetermined.

Following autologous stem cell transplantation, relapse occurred in every patient, and exposure to brentuximab vedotin varied. Isolation of CD8+ T cells from thawed PBMCs used magnetic negative selection. Complete response, partial response or progressive disease was recorded as best response. V lost 6 bases to trimming and J lost 5 bases; unmatched junction nucleotides: 5. The CDR3 runs 15 residues. Germline V gene data show CDR1 as SGHAT and CDR2 as FQNNGV. The source is a human donor with classical Hodgkin lymphoma. The rearrangement joins TRBV11-2 to TRBJ2-1; 12 bases map to TRBD2. The sequences come from CD8+ T cells from blood, collected at baseline. The CDR3 DNA sequence: TGTGCCAGCAGGCTAGCGGGAGGGCCACACAATGAGCAGTTCTTC. Residues: CASRLAGGPHNEQFF. The complete variable domain, with remaining parts taken from reference TRBV11-2 and TRBJ2-1, reads EAGVAQSPRYKIIEKRQSVAFWCNPISGHATLYWYQQILGQGPKLLIQFQNNGVVDDSQLPKDRFSAERLKGVDSTLKIQPAKLEDSAVYLCASRLAGGPHNEQFFGPGTRLTVL.